The rows below give T cell receptor beta chains drawn from one sample of a study of T cells after yellow fever vaccination. Via MiXCR, TCRdb re-called the 5' RACE reads, giving one row per CDR3 protein. The table lists some 170,000 distinct CDR3 sequences, roughly 8.8% of them singletons. The sequences come from CD8+ T cells sorted from PBMCs, collected 45 days after the yellow fever booster vaccination. These receptors originate from a man between 18 and 35 years old who received the YFV17D yellow fever vaccine. CDR3s include the opening cysteine and the closing phenylalanine or tryptophan. The D gene is left open where the match is weak. Some rows have no size entry. The others give once, few or many, or a class for an expanded clone.

>TRBJ2-5|TRBV21-1|NA|NA
CASSPRGTRGTQETQYF
TGTGCCAGCAGCCCCCGGGGGACTAGAGGGACCCAAGAGACCCAGTACTTC
>TRBJ1-5|TRBV13|NA|TRBD1
CASSSREGASNQPQHF
TGTGCCAGCAGCTCCAGGGAGGGGGCATCCAATCAGCCCCAGCATTTT
>TRBJ2-1|TRBV6-5|few|NA
CASSSGRDSYNEQFF
TGTGCCAGCAGTTCCGGGAGAGACTCCTACAATGAGCAGTTCTTC
>TRBJ2-5|TRBV6-5|NA|NA
CASSYRVGVQETQYF
TGTGCCAGCAGTTACCGCGTGGGAGTACAAGAGACCCAGTACTTC
>TRBJ1-5|TRBV4-2|NA|NA
CASSQETQHQPQHF
TGTGCCAGCAGCCAAGAGACACAACATCAGCCCCAGCATTTT
>TRBJ2-3|TRBV7-6|NA|TRBD2
CASSLSLAGDTQYF
TGTGCCAGCAGCTTAAGCCTAGCGGGGGATACGCAGTATTTT
>TRBJ2-2|TRBV10-3|NA|NA
CAIRDGQGVTGELFF
TGTGCCATCAGAGATGGGCAGGGCGTCACCGGGGAGCTGTTTTTT
>TRBJ2-4|TRBV27|NA|TRBD1
CASSPGGQAKNIQYF
TGTGCCAGCAGTCCAGGGGGCCAAGCCAAAAACATTCAGTACTTC
>TRBJ1-1|TRBV10-2|few|TRBD1
CASSLTGAGTEAFF
TGCGCCAGCAGTCTAACAGGGGCAGGCACTGAAGCTTTCTTT
>TRBJ1-3|TRBV7-6|many|TRBD1
CASSWDSNGNTIYF
TGTGCCAGCAGCTGGGACAGTAACGGAAACACCATATATTTT
>TRBJ2-3|TRBV6-5|few|NA
CASSYGDSSTDTQYF
TGTGCCAGCAGTTACGGGGATAGTAGCACAGATACGCAGTATTTT
>TRBJ1-2|TRBV9|NA|NA
CASRRTENYGYTF
TGTGCCAGCCGGAGGACCGAAAACTATGGCTACACCTTC
>TRBJ2-2|TRBV7-3|NA|NA
CASSASIGGGELFF
TGTGCCAGCAGCGCCTCCATCGGGGGCGGGGAGCTGTTTTTT
>TRBJ2-3|TRBV5-5|few|TRBD2
CASNGETSGGAGGSTDTQYF
TGTGCCAGCAACGGGGAGACTAGCGGGGGCGCCGGCGGAAGCACAGATACGCAGTATTTT
>TRBJ1-2|TRBV4-1|NA|NA
CASSQEVSSYGYTF
TGCGCCAGCAGCCAAGAAGTGTCATCCTATGGCTACACCTTC
>TRBJ2-1|TRBV5-1|NA|TRBD1
CASSLTTGGSYNEQFF
TGCGCCAGCAGCTTGACCACAGGGGGCTCCTACAATGAGCAGTTCTTC
>TRBJ2-3|TRBV20-1|few|NA
CSAPVGLSTDTQYF
TGCAGTGCCCCGGTGGGCCTAAGCACAGATACGCAGTATTTT
>TRBJ1-2|TRBV30|few|NA
CAWFPSGTYGYTF
TGTGCCTGGTTTCCGTCAGGGACCTATGGCTACACCTTC
>TRBJ1-1|TRBV27|many|TRBD1
CASSLGTGANTEAFF
TGTGCCAGCAGTTTAGGGACAGGAGCTAACACTGAAGCTTTCTTT
>TRBJ2-7|TRBV7-9|many|NA
CASSPLPTSEQYF
TGTGCCAGCAGCCCGCTACCCACTAGCGAGCAGTACTTC
>TRBJ2-3|TRBV12-3/TRBV12-4|NA|NA
CASRPWMGGGVTDTQYF
TGTGCCAGCAGGCCTTGGATGGGTGGCGGGGTAACAGATACGCAGTATTTT
>TRBJ2-3|TRBV6-2/TRBV6-3|NA|NA
CASSKEGGPTDTQYF
TGTGCCAGCTCCAAGGAGGGGGGACCCACAGATACGCAGTATTTT
>TRBJ1-1|TRBV11-2|NA|NA
CASSPPEADHETFF
TGTGCCAGCAGCCCCCCCGAGGCAGACCATGAAACTTTCTTT
>TRBJ2-1|TRBV20-1|few|TRBD1
CSALGQGVEQFF
TGCAGTGCCCTTGGACAGGGCGTTGAGCAGTTCTTC
>TRBJ1-1|TRBV12-3/TRBV12-4|many|NA
CASSSRIEAFF
TGTGCCAGCAGTTCGCGGATTGAAGCTTTCTTT
>TRBJ1-2|TRBV27|few|NA
CASSFGRGGYTF
TGTGCCAGCAGTTTCGGCAGGGGCGGCTACACCTTC
>TRBJ2-1|TRBV7-9|few|TRBD1
CASSLTGSYNEQFF
TGTGCCAGCAGCTTGACAGGGTCCTACAATGAGCAGTTCTTC
>TRBJ1-2|TRBV12-3/TRBV12-4|few|NA
CASSPPGSDGYTF
TGTGCCAGCAGCCCACCCGGCAGCGATGGCTACACCTTC
>TRBJ2-5|TRBV9|few|NA
CASSVEGQQETQYF
TGTGCCAGCAGCGTGGAGGGACAGCAAGAGACCCAGTACTTC
>TRBJ1-1|TRBV15|many|NA
CATSIGFGTTEAFF
TGTGCCACCAGCATAGGCTTCGGGACCACTGAAGCTTTCTTT
>TRBJ2-5|TRBV20-1|few|NA
CSARDPRWGGPETQYF
TGCAGTGCTAGAGATCCTAGGTGGGGGGGGCCGGAGACCCAGTACTTC
>TRBJ2-1|TRBV11-2|NA|TRBD1
CASSFGTGAYNEQFF
TGTGCCAGCAGCTTTGGTACAGGGGCCTACAATGAGCAGTTCTTC
>TRBJ2-3|TRBV7-2|few|TRBD2
CASSLGTSGGRGDTQYF
TGTGCCAGCAGCCTCGGGACTAGCGGGGGCCGGGGCGATACGCAGTATTTT